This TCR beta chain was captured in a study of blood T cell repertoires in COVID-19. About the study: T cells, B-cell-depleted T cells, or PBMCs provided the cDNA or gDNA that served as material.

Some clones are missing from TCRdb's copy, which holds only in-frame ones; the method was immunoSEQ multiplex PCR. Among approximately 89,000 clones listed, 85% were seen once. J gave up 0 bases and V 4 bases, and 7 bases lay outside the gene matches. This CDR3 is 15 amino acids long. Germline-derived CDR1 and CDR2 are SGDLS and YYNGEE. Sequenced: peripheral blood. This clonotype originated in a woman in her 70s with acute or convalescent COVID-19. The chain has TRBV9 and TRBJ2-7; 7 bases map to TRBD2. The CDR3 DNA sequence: TGTGCCAGCAGCAGCGGGACCTACGACTCCTACGAGCAGTACGTC. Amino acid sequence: CASSSGTYDSYEQYV.